These 10 T cell receptor beta chains were sequenced from one sample in a study of blood T cell repertoires in COVID-19. TCRdb's copy holds only in-frame clones and misses some; the assay was immunoSEQ multiplex PCR. This table holds some 400,000 clones, approximately 93% found once. The sequenced material came from PBMCs or T cells enriched from blood (not recorded which). All receptors derive from a woman in her forties who had been exposed to COVID-19.

The genes are TRBV7-2 and TRBJ2-7; the D gene is possibly TRBD2 (6 bases). The CDR3 has 14 amino acids. V lost 5 bases and J lost 6, with 17 bases in between. Germline-derived CDR1 and CDR2 are SGHTA and FQGNSA. The CDR3 reads CASSPERVTGEQYF. CDR3 sequence (DNA): TGTGCCAGCAGCCCTGAGCGGGTAACGGGCGAGCAGTACTTC. Complete variable domain (other parts from reference TRBV7-2 and TRBJ2-7): GAGVSQSPSNKVTEKGKDVELRCDPISGHTALYWYRQSLGQGLEFLIYFQGNSAPDKSGLPSDRFSAERTGGSVSTLTIQRTQQEDSAVYLCASSPERVTGEQYFGPGTRLTVT.

The J gene is TRBJ1-6, the V gene TRBV4-3; D possibly corresponds to TRBD1 (5 bases). The germline V gene encodes CDR1 LGHNA and CDR2 YSLEER. Trimming stripped 4 bases from V and 6 bases from J, with 10 bases between. The CDR3 runs 14 residues. Written as DNA, the CDR3 is TGCGCCAGCAGCCGGCGTAGGGGTAATTCACCCCTCCACTTT. Amino acid sequence: CASSRRRGNSPLHF.

V gene TRBV30 combines with J gene TRBJ1-4; D remains ambiguous. The germline V gene has CDR1 GTSNPN and CDR2 SVGIG (reference sequence). The V end lost 1 base, the J end lost 7 bases, and 13 bases lay between the germline ends. CDR3 length: 14 residues. CDR3 protein: CAWSGVSRGEKLFF. CDR3 coding DNA: TGTGCCTGGAGTGGGGTCTCCCGGGGTGAAAAACTGTTTTTT.

This clone was recorded only once. This chain uses TRBV6-2 or TRBV6-3 with TRBJ2-1; 11 bases agree with TRBD2. V was pared by 6 bases and J by 7 bases, with 11 bases of the junction left unmatched. Germline lookup yields CDR1 MNHEY and CDR2 SVGEGT. There are 16 residues in the CDR3. The CDR3 loop is CASSNEGTSGGNEQFF. CDR3 bases: TGTGCCAGCAGCAACGAGGGGACTAGCGGCGGGAATGAGCAGTTCTTC.

As for this clone: Other nucleotide sequences in the sample specify the same CDR3. J is TRBJ1-1 and V is TRBV18; 7 positions agree with TRBD1. J lost 1 base, V lost 6 bases, and 2 bases had no gene match. Germline CDR1 reads KGHSH; CDR2 reads LQKENI. The CDR3 contains 13 residues. The CDR3 region is CASSRTGNTEAFF. CDR3 DNA sequence: TGTGCCAGCTCGAGGACAGGGAACACTGAAGCTTTCTTT.

The genes are TRBV19 and TRBJ2-3; TRBD2 matches 9 bases. With 7 bases clipped from V and 1 base from J, the junction kept 6 bases outside the gene matches. Germline V CDR1 and CDR2: LNHDA, SQIVND (reference sequence). CDR3 length: 15 residues. The CDR3 loop is CASTLERGGTDTQYF. The DNA of the CDR3 is TGTGCCAGTACCTTAGAGCGGGGGGGCACAGATACGCAGTATTTT.

The gene calls are TRBV29-1 and TRBJ2-3; 9 bases agree with TRBD1. Germline lookup yields CDR1 SQVTM and CDR2 ANQGSEA. This CDR3 contains 17 residues. V lost 4 bases to trimming and J lost 3 bases; unmatched junction nucleotides: 14. The CDR3 protein is CSVAPGGQGLKTDTQYF. CDR3 in DNA: TGCAGCGTTGCCCCAGGGGGACAGGGATTAAAAACAGATACGCAGTATTTT.

The rearrangement joins TRBV11-3 to TRBJ2-7, with TRBD1 matching 9 bases. The CDR3 spans 14 residues. The V gene end was trimmed by 5 bases and the J gene end by 6 bases; junction bases not matched to a gene: 8. Per germline, CDR1 SGHNT and CDR2 YENEEA. DNA of the CDR3: TGTGCCAGCAGCCCCGGGACAGGGAGTTTCGAGCAGTACTTC. As protein: CASSPGTGSFEQYF.

CDR3 residues: CASSLAAGPEAFF. The CDR3 bases are TGTGCCAGCAGCTTAGCGGCGGGCCCTGAAGCTTTCTTT. This chain connects TRBV7-9 to TRBJ1-1; no firm D call. Germline V gives CDR1 SEHNR, CDR2 FQNEAQ (reference sequence). This CDR3 contains 13 residues. V was clipped by 0 bases and J by 6 bases, with 8 bases between them.

This chain links TRBV19 with TRBJ2-1; maybe TRBD2 (5 bases). The CDR3 runs to 15 residues. Per the germline V gene, CDR1 is LNHDA and CDR2 is SQIVND (reference sequence). V lost 3 bases, J lost 4 bases, and 13 bases lay in between. The CDR3 DNA is TGTGCCAGTAGTATGGGCGCGGGTTTTTACAATGAGCAGTTCTTC. This codes for CASSMGAGFYNEQFF.